This T cell receptor beta chain was captured in a study of blood T cells in healthy people across ages (dated by TCRdb to 2014 to 2015). Background on the whole study: In model experiments, template switching captured about one uniquely barcoded TCR beta cDNA molecule for every two T cells. Using deep sequencing normalized with unique cDNA molecular identifiers, the study measured how TCR beta repertoire diversity changes with age. Four age groups were formed from the donors: young (average about 15 years), middle-aged (approximately 39), aged (around 62) and long-lived (more than 75). To avoid experimental bias, donors of different ages were spread randomly across the sequencing lanes. The study analyzed two additional independent replicas of 1 million unique cDNA reads from the same blood draw for two donors, one aged 18 to 30 and one aged 80 or older. The full study reports these points: Because the CMV infection status of the donors was unknown, age-related changes in expanded clonotypes may potentially have been confounded. Observed TCR beta diversity correlated strongly with the percentage of naive T cells measured by flow cytometry. Since profiling was done on bulk unsorted PBMCs, naive and antigen-experienced compartments could not be conclusively compared. Total diversity estimates from one million sequenced T cells were considered lower bounds and underestimates. Observed TCR beta diversity per million T cells fell roughly linearly with age, and a significant reduction was already apparent by age about 36. Compared with the aged group, the long-lived group had more naive CD4+ T cells, fewer expanded clones and increased TCR diversity, a pattern suggesting age selection.

The table lists this clonotype with a count of one. Its antigen remains undetermined. Qualities for individual bases were not recorded, and no much larger clone is one base off. Donors were about 36 systemically healthy Caucasian individuals from Russia aged about 6 to 100 years. Each donor gave approximately 9.3 milliliters of peripheral blood, collected into EDTA-treated Vacutainer tubes. Ficoll-Paque density-gradient centrifugation was used to isolate PBMCs, with at least 7 million obtained per sample. Trizol reagent was used to extract total RNA from PBMCs, with at least 5 micrograms per sample. For every donor, an aliquot of PBMCs went through flow cytometry to measure the percentages of naive CD45RAhigh/CD27high T cells. Libraries were made using 5' RACE. Reads for this sample came from an Illumina HiSeq 2500. A second PCR of 7 to 11 cycles was performed with a sample-barcoded 5' primer and a J-beta primer mix. A template-switch 5' adaptor carrying 12 random nucleotides introduced a unique molecular identifier onto each TCR beta cDNA molecule. Each sample yielded at least 2.5 million CDR3-containing paired-end reads. First-strand cDNA was synthesized from all RNA with the Mint cDNA synthesis kit, primed by a TRBC-specific oligonucleotide. Following uracil-DNA glycosylase treatment, a first 18-cycle PCR with universal primers M1SS and BC2_uni_R was performed on all cDNA. On the study's bioinformatics: For normalization, 1 million high-quality reads, each with a distinct molecular identifier, were randomly selected from each sample. Reads with shared molecular identifiers were discarded instead of being binned into consensus sequences. MiTCR, with a Q25 quality threshold and the strictest error-elimination algorithm, was used for CDR3 identification, clonotype clustering and error correction. A nonparametric unseen species model with Euler transformation was used to estimate a lower bound on total TCR beta diversity. TCRdb redid the processing of the public reads, applying fastp at Q25 and MiXCR, and retained in-frame beta chains. Identical CDR3 protein sequences are pooled into one entry, listed with their most common genes and DNA. The V and J calls come from TCRdb's annotation, not from the publication. The sample table shows approximately 880,000 distinct CDR3 sequences, and 48% are seen once. Jointly, the top ten make up around an eighth of the sample.

V is pruned by 2 bases and J by 4 bases, leaving 5 bases of the junction without a gene match. From the germline V gene, CDR1 is MDHEN and CDR2 is SYDVKM. The cysteine opens and the phenylalanine closes a CDR3 of 15 amino acids. Just the 45-base CDR3 DNA is kept, in frame starting at base 1. The source of this sequence is a young man in good health. The chain is assembled from TRBV28 and TRBJ1-2; 9 bases in between match TRBD1. The sequenced sample consisted of blood. The CDR3: CASSLSRQGVYGYTF. The DNA sequence reads TGTGCCAGCAGTTTAAGTCGACAGGGGGTCTATGGCTACACCTTC.